Described below is a single T cell receptor beta chain sequence and its context. Antigen specificity is unknown. The junction departs from the called germline gene at one end, perhaps through a read error. This specimen belongs to a study of cytomegalovirus exposure and HLA in healthy donors. Overall study results and limits: A prior analysis recorded that most TCR beta V segments were productive about 87% or about 30% of the time.

CDR1 and CDR2 from the germline V gene are LGHNT and FRNRAP. CDR3 length equals 15 residues. 60 Vbeta and 13 Jbeta primers were used in PCR. Here immunoSEQ multiplex PCR was the method, and the copy in TCRdb shows in-frame clones only, minus some. This table holds 80,000 to 95,000 clones, 70% to 90% found once. The receptor was derived from a woman younger than 30 in good health and CMV-seropositive. The sequenced material came from PBMCs. The chain has TRBV12-5 and TRBJ2-7; D may be TRBD2 (6 bases). For the CDR3, the DNA is TGTGCTAGTGGTTTCAAAGGAGGGCCCTCCCACGAGCAGTACTTC. It codes for CASGFKGGPSHEQYF.